Listed here are 8 T cell receptor beta chains from one sample, sequenced in a study of T-cell memory formation after mild COVID-19. One entry per CDR3 protein, called by TCRdb with MiXCR from the 5' RACE reads. The sample includes around 320,000 distinct CDR3 sequences, around 15% of them seen just once. Sample: PBMCs or a T cell subset sorted from them (not recorded which). These receptors were taken from a man aged 18 to 30 who had mild COVID-19 (a few samples of this study predate the infection). Cell type and time point are not known.

The table lists this clonotype with a few counts. The chain is built from TRBV7-2 and TRBJ2-3; 8 nucleotides agree with TRBD2. V was pared by 3 bases and J by 4 bases, with 9 bases of the junction left unmatched. The germline CDR1 and CDR2 sequences are SGHTA and FQGNSA. This CDR3 contains 16 residues. The CDR3 spells CASSLGGLVGSDTQYF. CDR3 in DNA: TGTGCCAGCAGCTTGGGGGGACTAGTTGGTTCAGATACGCAGTATTTT.

V and J are TRBV18 and TRBJ2-1; possibly TRBD2 for D (6 bases). The CDR3 has 16 residues. Trimming removed 2 bases from V and 1 base from J, with 12 bases in between. CDR1 is KGHSH, CDR2 LQKENI, per germline. For the CDR3, the DNA is TGTGCCAGCTCACCAAGTTGGGGGGATTCCTACAATGAGCAGTTCTTC. Translation: CASSPSWGDSYNEQFF.

V usage is TRBV5-1 and J usage is TRBJ2-1; 12 bases map to TRBD2. V was clipped by 4 bases and J by 0 bases; unmatched bases: 11. The CDR3 covers 19 residues. From germline, CDR1 is SGHRS and CDR2 YFSETQ. The CDR3 loop reads CASSIWTSGDLSSYNEQFF. The CDR3 DNA follows: TGCGCCAGCAGCATATGGACTAGCGGGGACCTTAGCTCCTACAATGAGCAGTTCTTC.

The V call is TRBV7-6, the J call TRBJ2-2; 14 nucleotides match TRBD2. The trim removed 10 bases at V and 2 bases at J, leaving 15 bases unmatched. There are 19 residues in the CDR3. The germline V gene has CDR1 SGHVS and CDR2 FNYEAQ. The CDR3 DNA is TGTGCCACCCCCAAGATAGGGACTAGCGGGGGCCCTAACACCGGGGAGCTGTTTTTT. Protein sequence: CATPKIGTSGGPNTGELFF.

This clonotype was observed a few times. V usage is TRBV24-1 and J usage is TRBJ1-2; D might be TRBD1 (6 bases). Germline loops: CDR1 KGHDR, CDR2 SFDVKD. The CDR3 sequence is 12 residues long. The germline V and J ends were trimmed by 3 bases and 5 bases, with 6 bases remaining between them. In nucleotides, the CDR3 is TGTGCCACCAGTGATACAGGGTATGGCTACACCTTC. Protein product: CATSDTGYGYTF.

This clonotype was observed a few times. The CDR3 protein is CASSPPGQGVDNEQFF. The CDR3 DNA sequence: TGTGCCAGCAGCCCACCGGGACAGGGTGTCGACAATGAGCAGTTCTTC. The chain employs TRBV7-2 and TRBJ2-1; the match to TRBD1 covers 9 bases. The CDR3 is 16 residues long. Germline CDR1 SGHTA, CDR2 FQGNSA. Trimming at V came to 5 bases and at J to 5 bases, leaving 10 bases not matched to a gene.

This chain links TRBV7-6 with TRBJ1-6; possibly TRBD1 for D (5 bases). Germline V gene data show CDR1 as SGHVS and CDR2 as FNYEAQ. The CDR3 consists of 14 residues. V dropped 1 base and J dropped 10 bases, with 11 bases sitting between them. CDR3 sequence reads: CASSLVGEGSPLHF. CDR3 nucleotide sequence: TGTGCCAGCAGCTTAGTGGGTGAGGGGTCACCCCTCCACTTT.

The chain joins TRBV12-3 or TRBV12-4 to TRBJ2-1; D is unclear. The germline V and J ends were trimmed by 1 base and 8 bases, with 9 bases remaining between them. This CDR3 is built from 13 residues. The CDR3 is CASSLESSDEQFF. CDR3 in DNA: TGTGCCAGCAGTTTAGAATCCAGCGATGAGCAGTTCTTC.